Given below is one TCR beta chain in context. As every portion of the isolated RNA was reverse transcribed, the sequencing read expressed TCRB transcripts. TCRdb's copy holds only in-frame clones and misses some; the assay was immunoSEQ multiplex PCR. Of about 250,000 clones listed, roughly 15% are singletons. This record comes from a study of beta chain features in type 1 diabetes. Whole-study context: On cell yields, gender and age, patients and healthy donors were similar. The samples had around 98 million sorted cells examined in all.

CDR3 length: 17 amino acids. Trimming pared 8 bases from V and 0 bases from J, leaving 20 bases between. The germline CDR1 and CDR2 sequences are SEHNR and FQNEAQ (reference sequence). Per donor, one heparinised blood draw averaged around 110 mL. Staining for CD45RO/CCR7/CD25/CD127/CD95/CD27 allowed sorting of CD4+ naive, central memory, regulatory and stem cell-like memory cells. The receptor's source is a woman in her thirties or forties in good health. V is TRBV7-9 and J is TRBJ2-1; D is possibly TRBD2 (6 bases). Sequenced: naive CD4+ T cells from blood. In nucleotides, the CDR3 is TGTGCCAGCTCCTCGGCAGGCGGGGAGAGCTCCTACAATGAGCAGTTCTTC. Protein product: CASSSAGGESSYNEQFF.